These 32 T cell receptor beta chains came from one sample sequenced in a study of early T cells in non-severe SARS-CoV-2 infection. TCRdb redid the calling of the 5' RACE reads with MiXCR, one entry per CDR3 protein. The top ten clones hold roughly 2.7% of a sample with some 77,000 distinct CDR3 sequences, roughly 16% of them seen once. The specimen sequenced was whole blood. The receptors stem from an adult who was a healthcare worker with PCR-confirmed SARS-CoV-2 infection or an uninfected control (not recorded which).

This clonotype was observed a few times. J is TRBJ1-5 and V is TRBV7-8; 9 bases fit TRBD1. Per the germline V gene, CDR1 is SGHVS and CDR2 is FQNEAQ. The trim removed 0 bases at V and 4 bases at J, leaving 1 base unmatched. The CDR3 loop spans 15 amino acids. The CDR3 loop is CASSLAGQGNQPQHF. The CDR3 DNA reads as TGTGCCAGCAGCTTAGCGGGACAGGGAAATCAGCCCCAGCATTTT.

J is TRBJ1-1 and V is TRBV29-1; D not resolved. Looked up from germline, CDR1 is SQVTM and CDR2 is ANQGSEA. This CDR3 spans 10 amino acids. V was pared by 6 bases and J by 10 bases, with 12 bases between. The CDR3 nucleotides read TGCAGCGTCATTCTCACGGGAGCTTTCTTT. Amino acid sequence: CSVILTGAFF.

The V gene is TRBV10-3, the J gene TRBJ2-6; 10 positions agree with TRBD1. CDR1 and CDR2 from the germline V gene are ENHRY and SYGVKD. J lost 0 bases, V lost 7 bases, and 9 bases had no gene match. The CDR3 is made up of 18 amino acids. The CDR3 coding sequence is TGTGCCATCACTTCCGGGACAGGGGTGAGCTCTGGGGCCAACGTCCTGACTTTC. Protein sequence: CAITSGTGVSSGANVLTF.

The chain recombines TRBV25-1 with TRBJ2-2; unclear D gene. The germline V gene encodes CDR1 MGHDK and CDR2 SYGVNS. V shed 1 base and J shed 6 bases, with 0 bases lying between them. The CDR3 runs 11 residues. CDR3 sequence reads: CASSESGELFF. As DNA, the CDR3 is TGTGCCAGCAGTGAATCCGGGGAGCTGTTTTTT.

This clonotype has more than one count but fewer than ten. The chain is built from TRBV6-6 and TRBJ1-2; D might be TRBD1 (5 bases). V lost 10 bases and J lost 6, with 24 bases in between. Germline CDR1 and CDR2: MNHNY and SVGAGI (reference sequence). The CDR3 spans 15 residues. The CDR3 region has the DNA TGTGCCACCGTTTCCGCCCGCAGGGAAAGACATGGCTACACCTTC. Translating it yields CATVSARRERHGYTF.

This clonotype has a count of ten or more. The rearrangement links TRBV20-1 to TRBJ1-2; D gene unclear. The germline V and J ends were trimmed by 5 bases and 8 bases, with 12 bases remaining between them. This CDR3 is built from 11 residues. Germline lookup yields CDR1 DFQATT and CDR2 SNEGSKA (reference sequence). The CDR3 DNA reads as TGCAGTGCTCAAAGTTTCGGAGGCTACACCTTC. As protein: CSAQSFGGYTF.

This clonotype was detected only a few times. The chain couples TRBV5-1 to TRBJ2-2; D perhaps matches TRBD1 (6 bases). Trimming took off 0 bases at V and 3 bases at J, with 9 bases between the two ends. The CDR3 runs 15 residues. Per the germline V gene, CDR1 is SGHRS and CDR2 is YFSETQ. The CDR3 nucleotides read TGCGCCAGCAGCTTGGACAGGGTCGACACCGGGGAGCTGTTTTTT. Encoded protein: CASSLDRVDTGELFF.

The chain recombines TRBV12-3 or TRBV12-4 with TRBJ1-2; no reliable D call. This CDR3 region has 13 residues. The V gene lost 2 bases and the J gene lost 6 bases, with 10 bases spanning the gap. CDR3 DNA: TGTGCCAGCAGTTTATTAGGTGGCCATGGCTACACCTTC. Protein product: CASSLLGGHGYTF.

This clonotype has only a few counts. The rearrangement links TRBV7-2 to TRBJ2-1; 15 bases are a match to TRBD2. Trimming at V came to 5 bases and at J to 2 bases, leaving 7 bases not matched to a gene. CDR1 is SGHTA and CDR2 is FQGNSA in the germline V gene. There are 18 residues in the CDR3. The CDR3 loop is CASSTRTSGGVTYNEQFF. The CDR3 DNA follows: TGTGCCAGCAGCACCCGGACTAGCGGGGGGGTCACCTACAATGAGCAGTTCTTC.

J is TRBJ2-7 and V is TRBV11-2; the match to TRBD1 covers 7 bases. The germline CDR1 and CDR2 sequences are SGHAT and FQNNGV. V shed 4 bases and J 3 bases; nucleotides not matched to a gene: 6. There are 14 residues in the CDR3. The CDR3 sequence is CASSWGQYSYEQYF. CDR3 coding DNA: TGTGCCAGCAGCTGGGGACAGTACAGCTACGAGCAGTACTTC.

The chain joins TRBV6-1 to TRBJ2-1; D may match TRBD1 or TRBD2 (6 bases each). Germline V gives CDR1 MNHNS, CDR2 SASEGT. Trimming took 8 bases from V and 5 from J, leaving 16 bases between them. The length of the CDR3 is 14 residues. In nucleotides, the CDR3 is TGTGCCAGCGGGGGGACACGAGGCAACAATGAGCAGTTCTTC. Amino acids: CASGGTRGNNEQFF.

The chain combines TRBV12-3 or TRBV12-4 with TRBJ1-3; D remains unclear. V dropped 7 bases and J dropped 8 bases, with 24 bases sitting between them. The CDR3 runs 16 residues. CDR3 DNA sequence: TGTGCCAGCATCCCAGGACCCAGCGGACTCTGGGACACCATATATTTT. Amino acid sequence: CASIPGPSGLWDTIYF.

Here the CDR3 reads CSVRRGYEHGYTF. CDR3 sequence (DNA): TGCAGCGTTCGGAGGGGGTATGAACATGGCTACACCTTC. The rearrangement uses TRBV29-1 and TRBJ1-2; D possibly corresponds to TRBD1 (6 bases). Germline CDR1 reads SQVTM; CDR2 reads ANQGSEA. V was pared by 5 bases and J by 6 bases, with 16 bases between. The CDR3 runs 13 residues.

This clonotype was seen more than once but under ten times. CDR3 sequence: CASSLLLLAGGANTGELFF. The CDR3 nucleotides are TGTGCCAGCAGCTTATTGTTACTAGCGGGAGGGGCGAACACCGGGGAGCTGTTTTTT. The V gene is TRBV7-8, the J gene TRBJ2-2; 13 bases fit TRBD2. The CDR3 spans 19 residues. Per germline, CDR1 SGHVS and CDR2 FQNEAQ. The V segment lost 2 bases and the J segment 0 bases; nucleotides outside the gene matches: 6.

As to this clonotype: One end of the junction is discordant with germline, which a read error may explain. The V and J genes are TRBV12-3 or TRBV12-4 and TRBJ1-2, with a weak D call TRBD1 (5 bases). The CDR3 is made up of 13 amino acids. CDR3 amino acids: CASRLGQNYGYTF. The CDR3 nucleotides read TGTGCCAGCAGGTTAGGACAAAACTATGGCTACACCTTC.

This clonotype occurred a few times. V gene TRBV6-1 combines with J gene TRBJ2-7, with 9 positions matching TRBD1. V lost 5 bases to trimming and J lost 7 bases; unmatched junction nucleotides: 9. The length of the CDR3 is 14 residues. CDR1 MNHNS and CDR2 SASEGT come from the germline V gene. CDR3 sequence (DNA): TGTGCCAGCAGTCCGCGGACAGGGGCTAGGGAGCAGTACTTC. The encoded protein is CASSPRTGAREQYF.

The genes are TRBV29-1 and TRBJ1-1, with D maybe TRBD1 (6 bases). Germline loops: CDR1 SQVTM, CDR2 ANQGSEA. V lost 5 bases, J lost 1 base, and 17 bases lay in between. The CDR3 loop spans 15 amino acids. CDR3: CSVLSPDRPNTEAFF. The CDR3 coding sequence is TGCAGCGTTCTAAGTCCGGACAGACCGAACACTGAAGCTTTCTTT.

This clonotype was picked up a small number of times. This may be a read error: a much more frequent sequence differs by one nucleotide. This chain uses TRBV3-1 with TRBJ2-7; D uncertain. The CDR3 is made up of 12 amino acids. The germline V and J ends were trimmed by 1 base and 3 bases, with 4 bases remaining between them. Per the germline V gene, CDR1 is LGHDT and CDR2 is YNNKEL (reference sequence). The CDR3 here is CASSQGGYEQYF. DNA for the CDR3: TGTGCCAGCAGCCAAGGGGGCTACGAGCAGTACTTC.

The chain employs TRBV24-1 and TRBJ2-5; the D gene is possibly TRBD2 (7 bases). CDR1 and CDR2 from the germline V gene are KGHDR and SFDVKD. V lost 1 base and J 5 bases, leaving 10 bases between the germline ends. CDR3 size: 14 residues. As DNA, the CDR3 is TGTGCCACCAGTGATTTCCGGGGGGCCGAGACCCAGTACTTC. This sequence encodes CATSDFRGAETQYF.

The chain links TRBV6-1 to TRBJ2-3; D remains ambiguous. Germline V gives CDR1 MNHNS, CDR2 SASEGT. CDR3 length: 12 amino acids. V lost 4 bases to trimming and J lost 6 bases, with 8 bases between them. As DNA, the CDR3 is TGTGCCAGCAGTGGACGACTTGATACGCAGTATTTT. This gives the protein CASSGRLDTQYF.

This chain links TRBV6-1 with TRBJ1-1; D is ambiguous. The ends were cut back, 2 bases at V and 10 bases at J, with 17 bases in the middle. The germline V gene has CDR1 MNHNS and CDR2 SASEGT. This CDR3 spans 14 amino acids. CDR3 DNA: TGTGCCAGCAGTGAAAGGTCGGGTGGGATCGGAGCTTTCTTT. It encodes CASSERSGGIGAFF.

This clonotype has just a few counts. The chain links TRBV20-1 to TRBJ1-1; D is possibly TRBD1 (6 bases). The CDR3 is 13 residues long. Per the germline V gene, CDR1 is DFQATT and CDR2 is SNEGSKA (reference sequence). The CDR3, as DNA: TGCAGCGGTAGGGACAACATAAGAACTGAAGCTTTCTTT. Amino acid sequence: CSGRDNIRTEAFF.

The V and J genes are TRBV27 and TRBJ1-1, with 7 bases fitting TRBD1. This CDR3 is 14 amino acids long. Germline V gives CDR1 MNHEY, CDR2 SMNVEV (reference sequence). V trimming: 7 bases; J trimming: 5 bases; junction bases outside the gene matches: 10. The CDR3 DNA sequence: TGTGCCAGCACCAAGACAGGGTCCGTAACTGAAGCTTTCTTT. Amino acids: CASTKTGSVTEAFF.

The chain is built from TRBV9 and TRBJ2-1, with 11 bases aligning to TRBD1. The trim removed 0 bases at V and 6 bases at J, leaving 5 bases unmatched. CDR1 is SGDLS and CDR2 is YYNGEE in the germline V gene. The CDR3 totals 16 residues. In DNA form, the CDR3 reads TGTGCCAGCAGCGTAGGAGGACAGGGGGCTGGCAATGAGCAGTTCTTC. Its translation: CASSVGGQGAGNEQFF.

This clonotype was recorded at least ten times. V usage is TRBV12-3 or TRBV12-4 and J usage is TRBJ2-7; D gene ambiguous. V lost 6 bases and J 6 bases, leaving 12 bases between the germline ends. This CDR3 has 12 amino acids. The CDR3 nucleotides read TGTGCCAGCAGCCACAGACGTGGCGAGCAGTACTTC. Amino acids: CASSHRRGEQYF.

V is TRBV5-5 and J is TRBJ2-7; D might be TRBD2 (6 bases). CDR3 length equals 17 residues. The V end was cut by 2 bases, the J end by 2 bases, with 20 bases between. Germline CDR1 is SGHKS and CDR2 is YYEKEE (reference sequence). The CDR3 reads CASSLDLGTPSTYEQYF. The CDR3 region has the DNA TGTGCCAGCAGCTTAGATCTCGGGACTCCATCTACCTACGAGCAGTACTTC.

The CDR3 loop is CASSPPDWNTEAFF. In nucleotides, the CDR3 is TGTGCCAGCAGCCCCCCCGACTGGAACACTGAAGCTTTCTTT. The V and J genes are TRBV3-1 and TRBJ1-1; D not certain. The CDR3 is 14 residues long. From germline, CDR1 is LGHDT and CDR2 YNNKEL (reference sequence). The V and J ends lost 4 bases and 1 base respectively, with 10 bases between them.

This clonotype was found a few times. The rearrangement joins TRBV4-1 to TRBJ2-3; 8 nucleotides line up with TRBD2. The V segment lost 0 bases and the J segment 4 bases; nucleotides outside the gene matches: 9. This CDR3 comprises 17 residues. The germline CDR1 and CDR2 sequences are MGHRA and YSYEKL. CDR3 in amino acids: CASSQESTGGHSDTQYF. In nucleotides, the CDR3 is TGCGCCAGCAGCCAAGAATCAACGGGAGGGCATTCAGATACGCAGTATTTT.

This clonotype was detected only a few times. This chain links TRBV6-2 or TRBV6-3 with TRBJ2-3; 8 positions agree with TRBD2. The germline CDR1 and CDR2 sequences are MNHEY and SVGEGT. CDR3 length: 16 residues. Trimming at V came to 5 bases and at J to 1 base, leaving 8 bases not matched to a gene. CDR3 amino acids: CASSPLRSGGTDTQYF. In nucleotides, the CDR3 is TGTGCCAGCAGTCCACTTCGTAGCGGGGGCACAGATACGCAGTATTTT.

The genes are TRBV19 and TRBJ2-1; 16 nucleotides agree with TRBD2. V shed 7 bases and J 2 bases; nucleotides not matched to a gene: 8. Germline V gene lookup returns CDR1 LNHDA and CDR2 SQIVND (reference sequence). CDR3 size: 18 residues. CDR3 region: CASTPGTSGRGAYNEQFF. Here the CDR3 DNA reads TGTGCCAGTACTCCCGGGACTAGCGGGAGGGGGGCCTACAATGAGCAGTTCTTC.

The chain joins TRBV24-1 to TRBJ2-1; D uncertain. From germline, CDR1 is KGHDR and CDR2 SFDVKD. This CDR3 contains 12 residues. Trimming took off 1 base at V and 10 bases at J, with 7 bases between the two ends. The DNA of the CDR3 is TGTGCCACCAGTGATTTAGTGGCAGAGCAGTTCTTC. It encodes CATSDLVAEQFF.

This clonotype was seen a handful of times. The chain links TRBV29-1 to TRBJ1-3; D gene ambiguous. The V end was cut by 1 base, the J end by 2 bases, with 0 bases between. This CDR3 spans 11 amino acids. CDR1 is SQVTM and CDR2 is ANQGSEA in the germline V gene. In DNA, the CDR3 is TGCAGCGTTGAAGCTGGAAACACCATATATTTT. Translating it yields CSVEAGNTIYF.